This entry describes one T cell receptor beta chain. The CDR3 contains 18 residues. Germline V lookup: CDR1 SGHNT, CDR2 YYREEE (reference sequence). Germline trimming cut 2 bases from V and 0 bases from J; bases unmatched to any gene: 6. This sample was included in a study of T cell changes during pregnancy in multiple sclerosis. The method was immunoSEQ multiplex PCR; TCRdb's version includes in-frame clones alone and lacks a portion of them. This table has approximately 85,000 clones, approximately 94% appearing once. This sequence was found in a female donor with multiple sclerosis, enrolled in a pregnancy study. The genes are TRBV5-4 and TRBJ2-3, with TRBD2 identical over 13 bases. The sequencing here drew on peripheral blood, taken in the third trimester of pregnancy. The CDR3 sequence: CASSLLAGGHPSTDTQYF. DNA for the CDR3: TGTGCCAGCAGCTTACTAGCGGGGGGGCATCCAAGCACAGATACGCAGTATTTT.